One sample yielded the 19 T cell receptor beta chains listed below, sequenced in a study of T cell responses to AZD1222 COVID-19 vaccine. The protocol was immunoSEQ multiplex PCR, while the TCRdb copy is restricted to in-frame clones and leaves out a portion. This table holds more than 85,000 clones, 88% found once. The specimen was peripheral blood, collected on day 0 of AZD1222 vaccination. The source is an adult in good health.

This clone appeared once. The chain joins TRBV7-2 to TRBJ1-4, with D perhaps matching TRBD1 (5 bases). This CDR3 has 15 residues. V lost 3 bases and J lost 5, with 13 bases in between. In germline, CDR1 is SGHTA, CDR2 FQGNSA. This CDR3 is CASSLNGGRNEKLFF. In nucleotides, the CDR3 is TGTGCCAGCAGCTTGAATGGGGGTAGGAATGAAAAACTGTTTTTT.

This rearrangement joins TRBV7-9 to TRBJ1-1; no clear D. V gave up 6 bases and J gave up 2 bases, with 10 bases separating them. CDR3 length: 13 amino acids. Germline loops: CDR1 SEHNR, CDR2 FQNEAQ (reference sequence). Written as DNA, the CDR3 is TGTGCCAGCAGGCATGGTAGCAACACTGAAGCTTTCTTT. As protein: CASRHGSNTEAFF.

The V gene is TRBV11-2, the J gene TRBJ2-7; the D gene is possibly TRBD1 (5 bases). The CDR3 spans 13 residues. Trimming left V 6 bases short and J 2 bases short, with 11 bases between. CDR1 SGHAT and CDR2 FQNNGV come from the germline V gene. The CDR3 sequence is CASRLRQTYEQYF. The CDR3 DNA reads as TGTGCCAGCAGATTACGACAGACCTACGAGCAGTACTTC. Supplemented by reference TRBV11-2 and TRBJ2-7, the full variable domain reads EAGVAQSPRYKIIEKRQSVAFWCNPISGHATLYWYQQILGQGPKLLIQFQNNGVVDDSQLPKDRFSAERLKGVDSTLKIQPAKLEDSAVYLCASRLRQTYEQYFGPGTRLTVT.

The chain uses TRBV7-9 and TRBJ2-7, with 10 positions matching TRBD1. The junction had 2 bases not matched to a gene; V was cut back by 3 bases and J by 3 bases. Germline V gene data show CDR1 as SEHNR and CDR2 as FQNEAQ (reference sequence). CDR3 length: 14 residues. CDR3 sequence: CASSLGTGVYEQYF. The CDR3 nucleotides are TGTGCCAGCAGCTTGGGGACAGGGGTCTACGAGCAGTACTTC.

This chain uses TRBV19 with TRBJ1-5; TRBD1 matches at 8 bases. Germline values: CDR1 LNHDA, CDR2 SQIVND (reference sequence). Unmatched junction bases numbered 6, after V lost 4 bases and J lost 1 base. This CDR3 is built from 16 residues. Here the CDR3 DNA reads TGTGCCAGTAGTAGGGGCGACAGGGGAAGCAATCAGCCCCAGCATTTT. It translates to CASSRGDRGSNQPQHF.

Regarding this clone: The sample has other DNA sequences that encode this CDR3 too. The J gene is TRBJ1-4, the V gene TRBV6-5, with D tentatively TRBD1 (5 bases). This CDR3 spans 15 amino acids. V was pared by 0 bases and J by 0 bases, with 5 bases between. CDR1 and CDR2 from the germline V gene are MNHEY and SVGAGI. In nucleotides, the CDR3 is TGTGCCAGCAGTTACTCGACAGCAACTAATGAAAAACTGTTTTTT. This codes for CASSYSTATNEKLFF.

The J gene is TRBJ1-2, the V gene TRBV11-2; D is uncertain. Between the trimmed V and J ends, which lost 8 bases and 0 bases, there was a span of 19 bases. The CDR3 is made up of 16 amino acids. Germline lookup yields CDR1 SGHAT and CDR2 FQNNGV. The DNA for the CDR3 is TGTGCCAGCCGCTCGTTACGAGACATGACTAACTATGGCTACACCTTC. It encodes CASRSLRDMTNYGYTF.

This chain links TRBV7-9 with TRBJ1-4; TRBD1 aligns across 11 bases. V dropped 2 bases and J dropped 3; count of bases not matched to a gene: 5. CDR3 length: 17 residues. The germline V gene has CDR1 SEHNR and CDR2 FQNEAQ (reference sequence). The CDR3 bases are TGTGCCAGCAGCTTATCGGACAGGGGGCCGTCTAATGAAAAACTGTTTTTT. It yields the protein CASSLSDRGPSNEKLFF.

CDR3 amino acids: CASSQTAWRAYEQYF. CDR3 sequence (DNA): TGTGCCAGCAGCCAAACAGCGTGGAGGGCCTACGAGCAGTACTTC. V usage is TRBV3-1 (or the pseudogene TRBV3-2) and J usage is TRBJ2-7; D is possibly TRBD2 (6 bases). Looked up from germline, CDR1 is LGHDT and CDR2 is YNNKEL (reference sequence). This CDR3 contains 15 residues. V was cut by 2 bases and J by 2 bases, with 13 bases left in between.

The genes are TRBV4-1 and TRBJ1-5; 9 bases line up with TRBD1. The CDR3 has 16 residues. In germline, CDR1 is MGHRA, CDR2 YSYEKL. The ends lost 0 bases at V and 7 bases at J; junction bases unmatched: 7. DNA of the CDR3: TGCGCCAGCAGCCAAGATCTGACAGGGGGAGGACAGCCCCAGCATTTT. It yields the protein CASSQDLTGGGQPQHF.

The chain carries TRBV28 and TRBJ1-5; 7 bases are shared with TRBD1. CDR1 MDHEN and CDR2 SYDVKM come from the germline V gene. Trimming took 1 base from V and 0 from J; bases not matched to a gene: 9. The CDR3 has 18 residues. The DNA for the CDR3 is TGTGCCAGCAGTTTATCTCGATCAGGGACAGATAGCAATCAGCCCCAGCATTTT. As protein: CASSLSRSGTDSNQPQHF.

The V gene is TRBV29-1, the J gene TRBJ1-2; D remains unclear. The V end lost 2 bases, the J end lost 2 bases, and 6 bases lay between the germline ends. The CDR3 runs 12 residues. Germline loops: CDR1 SQVTM, CDR2 ANQGSEA. CDR3 coding DNA: TGCAGCGTTGAAACCCGGAACTATGGCTACACCTTC. Protein sequence: CSVETRNYGYTF.

The chain has TRBV5-1 and TRBJ1-1, with D hard to call. The CDR3 loop spans 13 amino acids. V dropped 0 bases and J dropped 6 bases, with 9 bases sitting between them. Germline V gives CDR1 SGHRS, CDR2 YFSETQ. The CDR3 DNA sequence: TGCGCCAGCAGCTTGGCCGCGGGGTCTGAAGCTTTCTTT. Its translation is CASSLAAGSEAFF.

Comment on this clone: A read error may account for a junction end that differs from germline. The genes are TRBV7-9 and TRBJ1-1; D remains unclear. The CDR3 is 18 residues long. Germline V gives CDR1 SEHNR, CDR2 FQNEAQ (reference sequence). The CDR3 DNA reads as TGTGCCAGCAGCCTAGCCGTGACACGGGAAGGGAGGGACACTGAAGCTTTCTTT. Encoded protein: CASSLAVTREGRDTEAFF.

This clone was observed a single time. V is TRBV10-1 and J is TRBJ2-1, with D possibly TRBD2 on 7 matching bases. The CDR3 loop spans 18 amino acids. Trimming pared 2 bases from V and 0 bases from J, leaving 17 bases between. Germline V lookup: CDR1 WNHNN, CDR2 SYGVQD (reference sequence). The CDR3 sequence: CASSEPDGGLYSYNEQFF. CDR3 coding DNA: TGCGCCAGCAGTGAGCCAGACGGGGGGCTTTACTCCTACAATGAGCAGTTCTTC.

The V and J genes are TRBV4-2 and TRBJ1-5; 7 positions agree with TRBD1. The length of the CDR3 is 17 residues. J was trimmed by 0 bases and V by 1 base; bases with no gene match: 6. Germline CDR1 is LGHNA and CDR2 is YNFKEQ. The CDR3 nucleotides are TGTGCCAGCAGCCAAGCCGACAGGGCTCGTAGCAATCAGCCCCAGCATTTT. As protein: CASSQADRARSNQPQHF.

V and J are TRBV27 and TRBJ2-1; 14 bases line up with TRBD2. The CDR3 loop spans 15 amino acids. The trim removed 4 bases at V and 8 bases at J, leaving 4 bases unmatched. Germline loops: CDR1 MNHEY, CDR2 SMNVEV (reference sequence). The CDR3 reads CASSSGLAGVYEQFF. CDR3 in DNA: TGTGCCAGCAGTTCGGGACTAGCGGGGGTCTATGAGCAGTTCTTC.

The chain combines TRBV11-2 with TRBJ1-2; perhaps TRBD1 as D (5 bases). The germline V gene has CDR1 SGHAT and CDR2 FQNNGV. CDR3 length: 15 residues. V was clipped by 5 bases and J by 2 bases, with 15 bases between them. In DNA, the CDR3 is TGTGCCAGCAGCCCGAAAGGGTGGGGGAACTATGGCTACACCTTC. Protein: CASSPKGWGNYGYTF.

The CDR3 DNA reads as TGTGCCAGCAGTTTAGACAGGGGAACTTTTACTACTGAAGCTTTCTTT. It codes for CASSLDRGTFTTEAFF. The rearrangement joins TRBV27 to TRBJ1-1; 8 positions agree with TRBD1. The CDR3 loop spans 16 amino acids. V was pared by 2 bases and J by 5 bases, with 10 bases of the junction left unmatched. Germline-derived CDR1 and CDR2 are MNHEY and SMNVEV (reference sequence).